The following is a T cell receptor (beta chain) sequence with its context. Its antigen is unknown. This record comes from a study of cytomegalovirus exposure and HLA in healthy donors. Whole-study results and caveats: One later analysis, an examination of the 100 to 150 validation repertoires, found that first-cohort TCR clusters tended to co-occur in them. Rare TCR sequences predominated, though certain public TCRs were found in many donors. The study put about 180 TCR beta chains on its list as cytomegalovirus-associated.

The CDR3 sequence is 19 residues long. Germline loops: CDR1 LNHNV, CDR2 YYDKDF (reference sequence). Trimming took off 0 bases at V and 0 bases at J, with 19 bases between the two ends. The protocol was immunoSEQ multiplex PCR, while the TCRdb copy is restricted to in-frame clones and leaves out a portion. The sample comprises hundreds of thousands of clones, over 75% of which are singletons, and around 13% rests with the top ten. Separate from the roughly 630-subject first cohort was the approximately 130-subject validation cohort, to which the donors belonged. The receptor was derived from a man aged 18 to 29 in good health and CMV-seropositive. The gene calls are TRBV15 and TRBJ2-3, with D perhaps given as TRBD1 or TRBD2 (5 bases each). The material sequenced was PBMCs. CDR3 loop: CATSRDIPRPGPSTDTQYF. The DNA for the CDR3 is TGTGCCACCAGCAGAGATATCCCCCGCCCGGGGCCTAGCACAGATACGCAGTATTTT.